The present entry profiles one T cell receptor (beta chain) with its context. As yet, its antigen is unknown. Stated treatment: about 20 received Ad26.COV2.S at low or high dose, single or two shots; 5 received placebo; per-sample allocation not given. On day 63 after the first injection, vaccine and placebo recipients gave samples. The individual, an adult aged 18-55 years, was a donor in Boston. The entry originates in a study of Ad26.COV2.S vaccination and SARS-CoV-2 variants. Whole-study results and caveats: Possible underestimation of total T cell responses by the TCR breadth and depth analyses was noted. People who got the vaccine had more spike-specific TCR breadth than people who got placebo.

V shed 3 bases and J shed 9 bases, with 20 bases lying between them. Germline-derived CDR1 and CDR2 are MDHEN and SYDVKM. This CDR3 is built from 16 residues. This table comes from immunoSEQ multiplex PCR, and its TCRdb copy is limited to in-frame clones, with some not included. Among 440,000 or so clones listed, roughly 91% were seen once. This sequence was found in a person between 18 and 60 years old who received the Ad26.COV2.S COVID-19 vaccine or a placebo. The chain couples TRBV28 to TRBJ2-2, with D perhaps TRBD1 (5 bases). The sequencing used peripheral blood, collected in a trial of Ad26.COV2.S vaccine versus placebo. CDR3 amino acids: CASSFTSGRGNRELFF. CDR3 bases: TGTGCCAGCAGTTTTACTTCAGGGCGCGGCAACCGGGAGCTGTTTTTT.